The sample holds a few counts of the clone carrying this T cell receptor (beta chain). Its antigen remains unknown. Repertoires were generated with immunoSEQ multiplex PCR, while TCRdb's copy carries only in-frame clones and drops some. The profile covers tens of thousands of clones, with just under 90% appearing a single time and under 0.65% taken by the ten largest. This CDR3 spans 15 amino acids. V was pared by 5 bases and J by 8 bases, with 7 bases of the junction left unmatched. From germline, CDR1 is KGHSH and CDR2 LQKENI. This entry belongs to a study of OX40 agonist ivuxolimab in advanced cancers. In the study overall: Ivuxolimab is a fully human IgG2 antibody that activates OX40 (CD134). Checkpoint inhibitors had been given previously to around 38% of patients. Partial responses were achieved by three patients, of whom one had hepatocellular carcinoma and two had cutaneous melanoma. Study results and caveats: The antigen specificity of the peripheral T cells (those that were expanded) was not determined.

The sequence was collected from an adult with an advanced solid tumor such as melanoma, head and neck, liver or kidney cancer. The source material was CD4+ or CD8+ T cells sorted from blood, sampled in a trial of the OX40 agonist ivuxolimab. This chain joins TRBV18 and TRBJ2-1; 12 bases line up with TRBD2. The CDR3 region is CASSTLAGGGDEQFF. In DNA, the CDR3 is TGTGCCAGCTCAACCCTAGCGGGAGGGGGTGATGAGCAGTTCTTC.